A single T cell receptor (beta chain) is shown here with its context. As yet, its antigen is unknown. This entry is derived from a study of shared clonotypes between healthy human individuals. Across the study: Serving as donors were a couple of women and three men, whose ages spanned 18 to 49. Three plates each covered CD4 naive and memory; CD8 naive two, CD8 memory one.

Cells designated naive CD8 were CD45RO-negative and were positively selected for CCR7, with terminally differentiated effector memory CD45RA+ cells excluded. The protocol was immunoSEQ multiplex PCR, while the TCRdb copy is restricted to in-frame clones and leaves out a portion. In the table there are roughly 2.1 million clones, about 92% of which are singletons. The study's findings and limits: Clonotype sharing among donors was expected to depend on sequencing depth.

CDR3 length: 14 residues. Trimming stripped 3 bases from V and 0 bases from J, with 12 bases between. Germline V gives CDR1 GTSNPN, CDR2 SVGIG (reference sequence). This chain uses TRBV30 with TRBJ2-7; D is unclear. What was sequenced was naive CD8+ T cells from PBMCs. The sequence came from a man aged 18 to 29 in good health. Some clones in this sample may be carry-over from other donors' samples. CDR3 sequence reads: CAWSFDRNSYEQYF. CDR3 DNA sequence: TGTGCCTGGAGCTTCGACCGGAACTCCTACGAGCAGTACTTC.